What follows is one T cell receptor beta chain and its context. From germline, CDR1 is SNHLY and CDR2 FYNNEI. CDR3 length: 14 residues. Trimming pared 5 bases from V and 5 bases from J, leaving 16 bases between. The source of the sample is a study of OX40 agonist ivuxolimab in advanced cancers. Sequenced by immunoSEQ multiplex PCR; TCRdb stores in-frame clones only, minus some. The table records tens of thousands of clones, approximately 86% of them present only once. Sequenced here: CD4+ or CD8+ T cells sorted from blood, sampled in a trial of the OX40 agonist ivuxolimab. This TCR was sampled from an adult with an advanced solid tumor such as melanoma, head and neck, liver or kidney cancer. The V and J genes are TRBV2 and TRBJ2-7, with D possibly being TRBD1 or TRBD2 (5 bases each). The CDR3 sequence is CASSSRTGRHEQYF. The CDR3 region has the DNA TGTGCCAGCAGTTCTAGGACGGGACGGCACGAGCAGTACTTC.